Listed below are T cell receptor beta chains from one sample, sequenced in a study of radiotherapy plus CTLA-4 blockade in lung cancer. The table came from immunoSEQ multiplex PCR; TCRdb's copy has only in-frame clones and leaves some out. The sample has tens of thousands of clones; around 79% are singletons. The starting material was peripheral blood, obtained from a patient treated with radiotherapy plus ipilimumab. Every receptor here comes from a human donor with non-small cell lung cancer who had a complete response to radiotherapy plus ipilimumab. CDR3s include the opening cysteine and the closing phenylalanine or tryptophan. Fields, in order: J gene, V gene, CDR3 protein.

j_gene: TRBJ2-7
v_gene: TRBV6-6
CDR3aa: CASSYGVTGLNEQYF

j_gene: TRBJ1-2
v_gene: TRBV10-2
CDR3aa: CASSVYMGNGYTF

j_gene: TRBJ2-7
v_gene: TRBV10-3
CDR3aa: CAIRGNGYEQYF

j_gene: TRBJ2-1
v_gene: TRBV5-1
CDR3aa: CASSRDLMDKFF

j_gene: TRBJ2-1
v_gene: TRBV18
CDR3aa: CASSPPSSLGGEQFF

j_gene: TRBJ2-3
v_gene: TRBV7-9
CDR3aa: CASSLGATSGDSTDTQYF

j_gene: TRBJ2-2
v_gene: TRBV10-3
CDR3aa: CAIKGTGEVGELFF

j_gene: TRBJ2-1
v_gene: TRBV7-7
CDR3aa: CASSLDPTISYNEQFF

j_gene: TRBJ2-1
v_gene: TRBV4-1
CDR3aa: CASSRAGEQFF

j_gene: TRBJ2-2
v_gene: TRBV5-4
CDR3aa: CASSPGTSGSSGNAGELFF

j_gene: TRBJ2-3
v_gene: TRBV30
CDR3aa: CACHPGTARSTDTQYF

j_gene: TRBJ1-5
v_gene: TRBV12-5
CDR3aa: CASGLSGGNQPQHF

j_gene: TRBJ1-1
v_gene: TRBV7-2
CDR3aa: CASSSGAEAFF

j_gene: TRBJ2-1
v_gene: TRBV5-4
CDR3aa: CASSPGTAYNEQFF

j_gene: TRBJ2-2
v_gene: TRBV10-3
CDR3aa: CAISNPGTSRSGELFF

j_gene: TRBJ2-3
v_gene: TRBV5-1
CDR3aa: CASSLGTWASTDTQYF

j_gene: TRBJ1-1
v_gene: TRBV7-2
CDR3aa: CASSLLPRDTEAFF

j_gene: TRBJ2-3
v_gene: TRBV9
CDR3aa: CASSVGAGSQTDTQYF

j_gene: TRBJ2-7
v_gene: TRBV4-3
CDR3aa: CASSQDPGIYEQYF

j_gene: TRBJ2-3
v_gene: TRBV7-9
CDR3aa: CASSLASRPDTQYF

j_gene: TRBJ1-3
v_gene: TRBV5-4
CDR3aa: CASSLIGDSGNTIYF

j_gene: TRBJ2-1
v_gene: TRBV15
CDR3aa: CATSRERGGRGEQFF

j_gene: TRBJ2-3
v_gene: TRBV9
CDR3aa: CASSGTSGASSTDTQYF

j_gene: TRBJ1-2
v_gene: TRBV4-1
CDR3aa: CASSQDMEDIYGYTF

j_gene: TRBJ2-5
v_gene: TRBV2
CDR3aa: CASSERSRGETQYF

j_gene: TRBJ1-4
v_gene: TRBV7-9
CDR3aa: CASSSQMRLGAEKLFF

j_gene: TRBJ2-3
v_gene: TRBV10-1
CDR3aa: CASSERSGRTDTQYF

j_gene: TRBJ1-2
v_gene: TRBV7-9
CDR3aa: CASSRGGGSLANYGYTF

j_gene: TRBJ1-1
v_gene: TRBV25-1
CDR3aa: CASSTANTEAFF

j_gene: TRBJ2-5
v_gene: TRBV18
CDR3aa: CASSPLLGGAGETQYF

j_gene: TRBJ2-7
v_gene: TRBV9
CDR3aa: CASSPTGYEQYF

j_gene: TRBJ1-1
v_gene: TRBV30
CDR3aa: CAWSVQVGAEAFF

j_gene: TRBJ2-1
v_gene: TRBV6-6
CDR3aa: CASRASGGGASNEQFF

j_gene: TRBJ2-1
v_gene: TRBV6-6
CDR3aa: CASSRLAGGPDEQFF

j_gene: TRBJ1-5
v_gene: TRBV10-3
CDR3aa: CAISGQGSNQPQHF

j_gene: TRBJ2-3
v_gene: TRBV6-1
CDR3aa: CASSELASSSSTDTQYF

j_gene: TRBJ1-1
v_gene: TRBV30
CDR3aa: CAGYRQRNTEAFF

j_gene: TRBJ1-1
v_gene: TRBV6-5
CDR3aa: CASSYSGGESTEAFF

j_gene: TRBJ1-4
v_gene: TRBV7-9
CDR3aa: CASRRGEWEKLFF

j_gene: TRBJ2-5
v_gene: TRBV4-3
CDR3aa: CASSQDYPGDGETQYF